These T cell receptor beta chains were read from a single sample in a study of control samples from healthy donors and cancer patients. TCRdb keeps only in-frame clones here, not all; method: immunoSEQ multiplex PCR. The sample shows around 70,000 clones, 70% to 90% of them seen only once. The sample consisted of PBMCs. The receptor source for this set is a woman aged 50 to 65 with head and neck cancer. The CDR3 runs from the conserved cysteine through the conserved F or W. The D gene is left open where the match is weak.

D: -
V: TRBV7-9
J: TRBJ2-2
CDR3: CASMDRNTGELFF
DNA: TGTGCCAGCATGGACAGGAACACCGGGGAGCTGTTTTTT

D: -
V: TRBV28
J: TRBJ2-7
CDR3: CASSLPTVSSYEQYF
DNA: TGTGCCAGCAGTTTACCGACAGTTTCCTCCTACGAGCAGTACTTC

D: TRBD1
V: TRBV15
J: TRBJ1-1
CDR3: CATSFHRGRTEAFF
DNA: TGTGCCACCAGCTTCCACAGGGGGAGGACTGAAGCTTTCTTT

D: -
V: TRBV28
J: TRBJ1-3
CDR3: CASSASGTSGNTIYF
DNA: TGTGCCAGCAGTGCGTCAGGGACCTCTGGAAACACCATATATTTT

D: TRBD1
V: TRBV27
J: TRBJ1-2
CDR3: CASRTRDRGKTNYGYTF
DNA: TGTGCCAGCAGGACCCGGGACAGGGGAAAAACTAACTATGGCTACACCTTC

D: -
V: TRBV29-1
J: TRBJ2-6
CDR3: CSVDEGPGANVLTF
DNA: TGCAGCGTTGACGAGGGGCCTGGGGCCAACGTCCTGACTTTC

D: -
V: TRBV9
J: TRBJ1-2
CDR3: CASSGPRSYGYTF
DNA: TGTGCCAGCAGCGGGCCTCGGAGTTATGGCTACACCTTC

D: TRBD2
V: TRBV5-1
J: TRBJ2-5
CDR3: CASSPGGGSETQYF
DNA: TGCGCCAGCAGCCCCGGGGGGGGGTCTGAGACCCAGTACTTC

D: -
V: TRBV4-3
J: TRBJ2-2
CDR3: CASSQEVGVGSNSGELFF
DNA: TGCGCCAGCAGCCAAGAAGTAGGGGTGGGCTCTAACTCCGGGGAGCTGTTTTTT

D: TRBD2
V: TRBV3-1/TRBV3-2
J: TRBJ2-5
CDR3: CASSPGLAGGASGETQYF
DNA: TGTGCCAGCAGCCCGGGACTAGCGGGGGGGGCCTCTGGGGAGACCCAGTACTTC